The clone carrying this T cell receptor (beta chain) was seen only a few times. The data stem from a study of radiotherapy plus CTLA-4 blockade in lung cancer. The table came from immunoSEQ multiplex PCR; TCRdb's copy has only in-frame clones and leaves some out. The repertoire consists of 40,000 to 45,000 clones, with approximately 68% occurring once and the leading ten covering around 8.9%. Germline CDR1 and CDR2: MNHEY and SVGAGI. The CDR3 runs 14 residues. Trimming cost V 5 bases and J 6 bases, with 11 bases left between them. This sequence joins TRBV6-5 and TRBJ1-6; D is possibly TRBD1 (6 bases). Source: peripheral blood, taken from a patient treated with radiotherapy plus ipilimumab. The TCR sequence derives from a human donor with non-small cell lung cancer who had stable disease on radiotherapy plus ipilimumab. CDR3 loop: CASSAGTTNSPLHF. The CDR3 coding sequence is TGTGCCAGCAGTGCCGGGACAACTAATTCACCCCTCCACTTT.